This T cell receptor beta chain originates from a study of blood T cell repertoires in COVID-19. About the research overall: COVID-19 samples from acute and convalescent phases originated in the United States, Italy and Spain. Sources were T cells, B-cell-depleted T cells, or PBMCs; the material itself was cDNA or gDNA.

This clone showed up many times. As handled by the study authors: Amplification of reference gene primers provided the estimated nucleated cell counts. Sequencing used immunoSEQ multiplex PCR; TCRdb keeps in-frame clones, though not all of them. The D gene and trimming were derived from the DNA, and the V and J assignments and clone size from that table. This sample has approximately 150,000 clones, with approximately 87% found just once. CDR1 and CDR2 from the germline V gene are MNHEY and SMNVEV (reference sequence). V lost 2 bases to trimming and J lost 7 bases, with 9 bases between them. The CDR3 consists of 12 residues.

Sequencing was done on a sample of peripheral blood. The TCR comes from a man between 45 and 60 years old who had recovered from COVID-19. The chain has TRBV27 and TRBJ2-7; D is possibly TRBD2 (5 bases). CDR3 residues: CASSLTGVEQYF. The DNA of the CDR3 is TGTGCCAGCAGTTTAACCGGGGTGGAGCAGTACTTC.